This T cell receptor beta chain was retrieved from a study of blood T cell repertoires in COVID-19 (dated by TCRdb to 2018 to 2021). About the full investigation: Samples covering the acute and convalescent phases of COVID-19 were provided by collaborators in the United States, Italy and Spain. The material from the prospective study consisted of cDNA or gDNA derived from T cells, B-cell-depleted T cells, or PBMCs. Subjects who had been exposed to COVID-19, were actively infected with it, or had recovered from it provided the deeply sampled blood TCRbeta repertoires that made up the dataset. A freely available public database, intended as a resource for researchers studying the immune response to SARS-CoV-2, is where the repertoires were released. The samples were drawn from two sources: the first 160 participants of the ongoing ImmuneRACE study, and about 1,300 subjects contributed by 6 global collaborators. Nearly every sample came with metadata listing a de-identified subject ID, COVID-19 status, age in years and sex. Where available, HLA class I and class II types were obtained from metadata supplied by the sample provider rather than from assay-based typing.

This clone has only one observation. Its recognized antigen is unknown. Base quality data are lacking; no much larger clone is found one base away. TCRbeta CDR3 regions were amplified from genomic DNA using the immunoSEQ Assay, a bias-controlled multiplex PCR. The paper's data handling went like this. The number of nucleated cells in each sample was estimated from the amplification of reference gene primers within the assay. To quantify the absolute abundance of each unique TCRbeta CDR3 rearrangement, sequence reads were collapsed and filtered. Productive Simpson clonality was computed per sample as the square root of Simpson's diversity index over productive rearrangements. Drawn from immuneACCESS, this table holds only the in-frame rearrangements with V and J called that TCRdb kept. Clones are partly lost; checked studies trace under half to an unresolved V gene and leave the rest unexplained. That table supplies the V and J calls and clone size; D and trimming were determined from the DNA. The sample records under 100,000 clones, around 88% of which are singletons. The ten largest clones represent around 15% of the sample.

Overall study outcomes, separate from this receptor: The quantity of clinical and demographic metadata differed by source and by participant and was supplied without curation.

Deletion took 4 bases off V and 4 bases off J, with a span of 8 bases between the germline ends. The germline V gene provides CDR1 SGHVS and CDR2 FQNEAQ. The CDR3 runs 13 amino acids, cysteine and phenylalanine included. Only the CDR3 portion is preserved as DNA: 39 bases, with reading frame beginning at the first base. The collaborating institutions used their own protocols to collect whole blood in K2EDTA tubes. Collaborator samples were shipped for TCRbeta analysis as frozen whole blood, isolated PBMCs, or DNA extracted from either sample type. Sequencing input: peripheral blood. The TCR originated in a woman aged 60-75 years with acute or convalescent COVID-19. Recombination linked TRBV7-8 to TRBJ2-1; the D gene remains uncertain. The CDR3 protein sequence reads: CASSSPTYNEQFF. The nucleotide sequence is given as TGTGCCAGCAGCTCGCCAACTTACAATGAGCAGTTCTTC.